Given below is one T cell receptor beta chain in context. The sample originates from a study of T cells in Graves' hyperthyroidism and ophthalmopathy. The source material, RNA transcripts, was used to amplify TCR beta CDR3 regions. RT-PCR in the first round (using the HTBI primer set) targeted the TCR CDR3. TCRdb reanalysed the multiplex PCR reads using MiXCR and keeps one entry per CDR3 protein. The data hold under 700,000 distinct CDR3 sequences, with 16% observed a single time. Germline V gene lookup returns CDR1 KGHSH and CDR2 LQKENI. The CDR3 is 15 residues long. V was shortened by 2 bases and J by 4 bases, with 13 bases between the two germline ends. Patients having uncontrolled infection, another autoimmune disease, pregnancy or lactation were not included. PBMCs were collected from an approximately 10 ml volume of fresh peripheral blood.

The chain has TRBV18 and TRBJ2-3; no clear D gene. The sequencing input was blood. The source of this sequence is a woman under 30 with Graves' hyperthyroidism. CDR3 in amino acids: CASSPKMPGPDTQYF. The CDR3, as DNA: TGTGCCAGCTCACCAAAGATGCCGGGTCCAGATACGCAGTATTTT.